These T cell receptor beta chains were read from a single sample in a study of cytomegalovirus exposure and HLA in healthy donors. Sequencing was performed with immunoSEQ multiplex PCR; in TCRdb, only in-frame clones are kept and a portion is missing. The sample has more than 110,000 clones. The sample taken for sequencing was PBMCs. All receptors come from a man aged 40-49 years in good health and CMV-seronegative. The CDR3 runs from the conserved cysteine through the conserved F or W. The D gene is left open where the match is weak.

TRBD2	TRBV4-3	TRBJ2-7	CASSQTIRGEAPYEQYF	TGCGCCAGCAGCCAGACGATTCGGGGGGAGGCCCCCTACGAGCAGTACTTC
NA	TRBV2	TRBJ2-7	CASSVGGSTLYEQYF	TGTGCCAGCAGCGTGGGAGGATCAACCCTCTACGAGCAGTACTTC
NA	TRBV6-6	TRBJ1-2	CASTRVTANYGYTF	TGTGCCAGCACCCGTGTGACAGCGAACTATGGCTACACCTTC
TRBD1	TRBV19	TRBJ1-5	CASSLDRGNQPQHF	TGTGCCAGTAGTCTGGACAGGGGGAATCAGCCCCAGCATTTT
NA	TRBV4-3	TRBJ1-2	CASSQTRWAIYGYTF	TGCGCCAGCAGCCAAACCAGATGGGCCATCTATGGCTACACCTTC
TRBD2	TRBV5-1	TRBJ2-3	CASTSGSTDTQYF	TGCGCCAGCACTAGCGGCAGCACAGATACGCAGTATTTT
NA	TRBV19	TRBJ1-6	CASSTPAIGSPLHF	TGTGCCAGTAGTACCCCAGCGATAGGTTCACCCCTCCACTTT
NA	TRBV5-6	TRBJ2-7	CASSFVAAYEQYF	TGTGCCAGCAGTTTTGTAGCTGCCTACGAGCAGTACTTC
NA	TRBV5-6	TRBJ1-5	CASSARGVKRNQPQHF	TGTGCCAGCAGCGCCAGGGGTGTCAAGCGCAATCAGCCCCAGCATTTT
TRBD1	TRBV5-1	TRBJ1-5	CASSLVTGANQPQHF	TGCGCCAGCAGCTTGGTGACAGGGGCAAATCAGCCCCAGCATTTT
NA	TRBV5-6	TRBJ1-4	CASSLAGGLREKLFF	TGTGCCAGCAGCTTGGCCGGGGGGCTAAGGGAAAAACTGTTTTTT
TRBD1	TRBV6-5	TRBJ2-7	CASSSLPGTADYEQYF	TGTGCCAGCAGTTCCTTACCGGGGACAGCAGACTACGAGCAGTACTTC
NA	TRBV10-3	TRBJ2-7	CAITRDLGYEQYF	TGTGCCATCACCCGGGACTTAGGCTACGAGCAGTACTTC
NA	TRBV2	TRBJ2-2	CASRAQGGGGELFF	TGTGCCAGCAGGGCACAGGGGGGGGGCGGGGAGCTGTTTTTT
NA	TRBV5-5	TRBJ1-1	CASSFPGVGNTEAFF	TGTGCCAGCAGCTTTCCGGGTGTGGGGAACACTGAAGCTTTCTTT
NA	TRBV7-8	TRBJ2-5	CASSPGLRETQYF	TGTGCCAGCAGCCCTGGCTTGAGGGAGACCCAGTACTTC
TRBD1	TRBV5-1	TRBJ2-5	CASSFGTGGGRETQYF	TGCGCCAGCAGCTTCGGGACAGGGGGAGGTCGGGAGACCCAGTACTTC
NA	TRBV6-1	TRBJ2-3	CASSEFGGTDTQYF	TGTGCCAGCAGTGAATTCGGCGGGACAGATACGCAGTATTTT
NA	TRBV6-5	TRBJ1-2	CASSYSNQARAEGYTF	TGTGCCAGCAGTTACTCAAACCAGGCGAGGGCAGAAGGCTACACCTTC
NA	TRBV7-6	TRBJ2-1	CASSVVSSSYNEQFF	TGTGCCAGCAGCGTGGTGTCCAGCTCCTACAATGAGCAGTTCTTC
NA	TRBV2	TRBJ2-5	CASTQEKTQYF	TGTGCCAGCACCCAAGAGAAGACCCAGTACTTC
NA	TRBV10-1	TRBJ1-2	CASSLNGYTF	TGCGCCAGCAGTCTTAATGGCTACACCTTC
TRBD2	TRBV11-2	TRBJ2-7	CASSLEVAGYYEQYF	TGTGCCAGCAGCTTAGAGGTAGCGGGATACTACGAGCAGTACTTC
NA	TRBV5-8	TRBJ1-4	CASVLSSPRNEKLFF	TGTGCCAGCGTTCTTTCGTCACCTAGAAATGAAAAACTGTTTTTT
NA	TRBV5-1	TRBJ2-7	CASSFQQGKEAYEQYF	TGCGCCAGCAGCTTCCAACAGGGAAAAGAGGCTTACGAGCAGTACTTC
NA	TRBV7-2	TRBJ1-2	CASSSGSYGYTF	TGTGCCAGCAGCTCCGGGTCCTATGGCTACACCTTC
NA	TRBV28	TRBJ1-5	CASSFPARGIQPQHF	TGTGCCAGCAGTTTCCCAGCACGAGGAATCCAGCCCCAGCATTTT
TRBD1	TRBV5-8	TRBJ1-5	CASSLGTGGNQPQHF	TGTGCCAGCTCCCTCGGGACAGGGGGCAATCAGCCCCAGCATTTT
NA	TRBV7-2	TRBJ2-7	CASSPGGAGGYEQYF	TGTGCCAGCAGCCCCGGGGGGGCAGGGGGATACGAGCAGTACTTC
NA	TRBV4-1	TRBJ2-7	CASSQEVVGGPYEQYF	TGCGCCAGCAGCCAAGAGGTGGTGGGGGGACCCTACGAGCAGTACTTC
TRBD1	TRBV4-1	TRBJ2-5	CASSQERGRNRYEETQYF	TGCGCCAGCAGCCAAGAAAGGGGGCGGAACAGGTACGAAGAGACCCAGTACTTC
NA	TRBV29-1	TRBJ1-1	CSVARGSGTEAFF	TGCAGCGTCGCTCGAGGGAGTGGGACTGAAGCTTTCTTT
TRBD2	TRBV19	TRBJ2-1	CASSILPSGGAYNEQFF	TGTGCCAGTAGTATCCTGCCTAGCGGGGGGGCCTACAATGAGCAGTTCTTC
NA	TRBV2	TRBJ2-2	CASRTRGGAGELFF	TGTGCCAGCAGGACTAGAGGAGGGGCCGGGGAGCTGTTTTTT
NA	TRBV6-6	TRBJ1-2	CASTGGNYGYTF	TGTGCCAGCACAGGTGGTAACTATGGCTACACCTTC
NA	TRBV12-5	TRBJ2-7	CASGMGGTDEQYF	TGTGCTAGTGGGATGGGAGGTACTGACGAGCAGTACTTC
TRBD1	TRBV29-1	TRBJ1-4	CSAGGGQSNEKLFF	TGCAGCGCGGGGGGGGGACAGTCAAATGAAAAACTGTTTTTT
TRBD1	TRBV19	TRBJ2-5	CASSKTGAALQETQYF	TGTGCCAGTAGTAAAACAGGGGCCGCTCTCCAAGAGACCCAGTACTTC
TRBD2	TRBV2	TRBJ2-2	CASGSSGGMNTGELFF	TGTGCCAGCGGATCTAGCGGGGGTATGAACACCGGGGAGCTGTTTTTT
NA	TRBV2	TRBJ2-1	CASSDPPAAQFF	TGTGCCAGCAGTGACCCCCCAGCGGCGCAGTTCTTC
TRBD1	TRBV5-6	TRBJ2-7	CASSSTIPGQTYEQYF	TGTGCCAGCAGCTCCACGATACCGGGACAGACCTACGAGCAGTACTTC
NA	TRBV25-1	TRBJ2-3	CASLPWGQDTQYF	TGTGCCAGCCTTCCTTGGGGGCAGGATACGCAGTATTTT
NA	TRBV6-1	TRBJ2-7	CASSERDGNSYEQYF	TGTGCCAGCAGTGAGCGGGACGGTAACTCCTACGAGCAGTACTTC
TRBD1	TRBV5-4	TRBJ1-2	CASSLRTGLYGYTF	TGTGCCAGCAGCTTGAGGACAGGGCTCTATGGCTACACCTTC
TRBD2	TRBV4-3	TRBJ2-2	CASSVTGTNYPGELFF	TGCGCCAGCAGTGTTACGGGGACTAACTATCCCGGGGAGCTGTTTTTT
TRBD2	TRBV7-9	TRBJ2-5	CASSRWTSGQETQYF	TGTGCCAGCAGCCGGTGGACTAGCGGGCAAGAGACCCAGTACTTC
TRBD1	TRBV5-1	TRBJ2-7	CASNTGQGPYEQYF	TGCGCCAGCAATACGGGACAGGGTCCCTACGAGCAGTACTTC
TRBD2	TRBV11-3	TRBJ2-3	CASSSLRGADTQYF	TGTGCCAGCAGCTCGTTGCGGGGGGCAGATACGCAGTATTTT
TRBD1	TRBV4-1	TRBJ1-1	CASSPAGQGGTEAFF	TGCGCCAGCAGCCCAGCCGGACAGGGAGGGACTGAAGCTTTCTTT
TRBD2	TRBV6-4	TRBJ2-3	CASSESGTSDTQYF	TGTGCCAGCAGTGAGTCGGGGACTAGCGATACGCAGTATTTT
TRBD1	TRBV7-2	TRBJ1-4	CASSSGTGNEKLFF	TGTGCCAGCAGCTCCGGGACAGGGAATGAAAAACTGTTTTTT